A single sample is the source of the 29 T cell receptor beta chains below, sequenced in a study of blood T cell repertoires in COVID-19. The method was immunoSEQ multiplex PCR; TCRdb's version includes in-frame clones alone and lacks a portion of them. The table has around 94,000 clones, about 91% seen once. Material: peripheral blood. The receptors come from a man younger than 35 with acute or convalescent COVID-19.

In DNA form, the CDR3 reads TGTGCCAGCAGCAGCGGACAGGCGTCGGGGAGCACTGAAGCTTTCTTT. The encoded protein is CASSSGQASGSTEAFF. The V call is TRBV21-1, the J call TRBJ1-1; the D segment call TRBD1 is taken from the table without a DNA check. TRBV21-1 is deemed a pseudogene. The CDR3 extends over 16 amino acids.

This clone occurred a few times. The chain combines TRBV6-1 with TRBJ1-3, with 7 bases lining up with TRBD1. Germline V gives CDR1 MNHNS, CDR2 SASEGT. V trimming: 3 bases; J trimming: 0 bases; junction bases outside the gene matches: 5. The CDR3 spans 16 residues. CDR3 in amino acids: CASSEIDRVSGNTIYF. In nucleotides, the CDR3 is TGTGCCAGCAGTGAGATCGACAGGGTCTCTGGAAACACCATATATTTT.

CDR3 DNA sequence: TGTGCCAGCAGCACTGAAACCGGGACAGGGGTTATCGACGAGCAGTACTTC. Translating it yields CASSTETGTGVIDEQYF. The gene calls are TRBV9 and TRBJ2-7; 10 bases fit TRBD1. The CDR3 has 17 residues. The germline gives CDR1 SGDLS, CDR2 YYNGEE. With 4 bases clipped from V and 5 bases from J, the junction kept 15 bases outside the gene matches.

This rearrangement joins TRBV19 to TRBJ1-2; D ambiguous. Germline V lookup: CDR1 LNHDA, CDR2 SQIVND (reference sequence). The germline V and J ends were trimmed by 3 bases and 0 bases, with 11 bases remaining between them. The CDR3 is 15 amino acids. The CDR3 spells CASSISQEANYGYTF. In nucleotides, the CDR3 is TGTGCCAGTAGTATCTCCCAGGAAGCTAACTATGGCTACACCTTC.

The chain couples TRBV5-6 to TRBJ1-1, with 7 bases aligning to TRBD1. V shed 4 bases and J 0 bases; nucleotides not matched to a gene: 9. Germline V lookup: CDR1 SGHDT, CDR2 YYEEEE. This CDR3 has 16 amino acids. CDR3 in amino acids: CASSQLRGDLNTEAFF. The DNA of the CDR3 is TGTGCCAGCAGCCAACTCAGGGGGGACCTGAACACTGAAGCTTTCTTT.

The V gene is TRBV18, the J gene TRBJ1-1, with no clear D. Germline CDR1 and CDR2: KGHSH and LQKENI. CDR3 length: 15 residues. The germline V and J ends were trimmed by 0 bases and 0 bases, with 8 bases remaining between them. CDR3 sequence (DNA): TGTGCCAGCTCACCACCGTCCAGATTGAACACTGAAGCTTTCTTT. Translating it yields CASSPPSRLNTEAFF.

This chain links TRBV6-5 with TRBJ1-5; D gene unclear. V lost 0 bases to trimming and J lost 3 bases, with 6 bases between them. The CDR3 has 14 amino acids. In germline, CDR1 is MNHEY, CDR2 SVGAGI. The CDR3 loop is CASSYSRDNQPQHF. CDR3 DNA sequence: TGTGCCAGCAGTTACTCGAGGGACAATCAGCCCCAGCATTTT.

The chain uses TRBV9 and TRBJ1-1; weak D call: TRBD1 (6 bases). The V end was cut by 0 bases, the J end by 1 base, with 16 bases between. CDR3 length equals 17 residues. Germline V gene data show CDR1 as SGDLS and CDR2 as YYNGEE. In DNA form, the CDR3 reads TGTGCCAGCAGCGTAGGTCTGGGGGCGGGCAGGAACACTGAAGCTTTCTTT. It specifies CASSVGLGAGRNTEAFF. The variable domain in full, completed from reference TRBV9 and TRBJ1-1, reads DSGVTQTPKHLITATGQRVTLRCSPRSGDLSVYWYQQSLDQGLQFLIQYYNGEERAKGNILERFSAQQFPDLHSELNLSSLELGDSALYFCASSVGLGAGRNTEAFFGQGTRLTVV.

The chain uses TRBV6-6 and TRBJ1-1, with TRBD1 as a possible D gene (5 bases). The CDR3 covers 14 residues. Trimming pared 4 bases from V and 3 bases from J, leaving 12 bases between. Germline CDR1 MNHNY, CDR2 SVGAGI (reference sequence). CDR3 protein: CASSLIGVDTEAFF. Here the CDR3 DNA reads TGTGCCAGCAGTTTAATAGGGGTTGACACTGAAGCTTTCTTT.

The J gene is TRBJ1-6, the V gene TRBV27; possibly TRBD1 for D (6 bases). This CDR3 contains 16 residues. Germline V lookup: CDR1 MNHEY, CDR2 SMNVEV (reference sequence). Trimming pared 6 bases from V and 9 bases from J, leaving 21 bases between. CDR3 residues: CASSLGGGPRASPLHF. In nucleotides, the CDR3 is TGTGCCAGCAGCCTAGGGGGTGGGCCCCGGGCTTCACCCCTCCACTTT.

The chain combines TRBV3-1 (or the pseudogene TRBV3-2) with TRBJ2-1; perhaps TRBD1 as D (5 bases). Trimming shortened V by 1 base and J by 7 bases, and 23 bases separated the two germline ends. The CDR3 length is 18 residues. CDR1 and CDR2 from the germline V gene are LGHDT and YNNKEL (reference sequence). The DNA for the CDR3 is TGTGCCAGCAGCCAAGTTCTTACCGACAGCACCCAGTCGAATGAGCAGTTCTTC. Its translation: CASSQVLTDSTQSNEQFF.

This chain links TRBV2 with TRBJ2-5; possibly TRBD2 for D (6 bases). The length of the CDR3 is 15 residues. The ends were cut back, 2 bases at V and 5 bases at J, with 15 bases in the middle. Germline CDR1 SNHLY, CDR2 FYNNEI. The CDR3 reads CASSEPGSRRETQYF. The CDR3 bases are TGTGCCAGCAGTGAACCCGGGAGCCGGAGGGAGACCCAGTACTTC.

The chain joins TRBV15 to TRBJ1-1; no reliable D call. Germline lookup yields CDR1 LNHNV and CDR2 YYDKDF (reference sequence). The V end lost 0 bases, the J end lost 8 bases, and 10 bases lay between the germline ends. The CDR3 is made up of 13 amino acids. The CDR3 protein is CATSRDAQREAFF. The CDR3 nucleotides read TGTGCCACCAGCAGAGATGCCCAGAGGGAAGCTTTCTTT.

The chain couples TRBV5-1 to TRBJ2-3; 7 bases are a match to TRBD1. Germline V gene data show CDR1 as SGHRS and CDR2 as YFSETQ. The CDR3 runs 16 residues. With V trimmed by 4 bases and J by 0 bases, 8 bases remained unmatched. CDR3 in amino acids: CASSRKGAVSTDTQYF. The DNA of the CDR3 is TGCGCCAGCAGCCGTAAGGGGGCAGTTAGCACAGATACGCAGTATTTT. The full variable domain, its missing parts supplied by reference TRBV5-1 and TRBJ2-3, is KAGVTQTPRYLIKTRGQQVTLSCSPISGHRSVSWYQQTPGQGLQFLFEYFSETQRNKGNFPGRFSGRQFSNSRSEMNVSTLELGDSALYLCASSRKGAVSTDTQYFGPGTRLTVL.

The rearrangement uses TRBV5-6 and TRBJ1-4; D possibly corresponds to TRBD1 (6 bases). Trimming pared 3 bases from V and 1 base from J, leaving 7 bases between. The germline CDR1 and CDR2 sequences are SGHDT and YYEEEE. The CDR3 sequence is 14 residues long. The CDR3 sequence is CASSSDRTNEKLFF. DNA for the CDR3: TGTGCCAGCAGCTCGGACAGAACTAATGAAAAACTGTTTTTT.

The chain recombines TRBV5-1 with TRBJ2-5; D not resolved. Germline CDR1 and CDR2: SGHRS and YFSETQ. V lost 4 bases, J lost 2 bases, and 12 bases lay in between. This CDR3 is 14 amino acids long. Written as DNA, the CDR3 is TGCGCCAGCAGCCTGAACTACCAACAAGAGACCCAGTACTTC. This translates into CASSLNYQQETQYF.

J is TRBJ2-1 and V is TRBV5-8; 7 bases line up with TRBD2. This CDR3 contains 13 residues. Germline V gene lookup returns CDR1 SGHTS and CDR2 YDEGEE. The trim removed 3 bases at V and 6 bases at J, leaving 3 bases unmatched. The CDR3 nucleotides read TGTGCCAGCAGCTCTCGCGGGGGCAATGAGCAGTTCTTC. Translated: CASSSRGGNEQFF. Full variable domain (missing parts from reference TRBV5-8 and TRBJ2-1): EAGVTQSPTHLIKTRGQQATLRCSPISGHTSVYWYQQALGLGLQFLLWYDEGEERNRGNFPPRFSGRQFPNYSSELNVNALELEDSALYLCASSSRGGNEQFFGPGTRLTVL.

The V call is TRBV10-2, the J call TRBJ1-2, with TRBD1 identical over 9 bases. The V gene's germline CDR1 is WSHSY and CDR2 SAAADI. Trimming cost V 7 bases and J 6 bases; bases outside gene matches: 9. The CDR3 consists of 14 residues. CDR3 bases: TGCGCCAGCACAGGACAGGGGAAGAAGGATGGCTACACCTTC. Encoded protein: CASTGQGKKDGYTF.

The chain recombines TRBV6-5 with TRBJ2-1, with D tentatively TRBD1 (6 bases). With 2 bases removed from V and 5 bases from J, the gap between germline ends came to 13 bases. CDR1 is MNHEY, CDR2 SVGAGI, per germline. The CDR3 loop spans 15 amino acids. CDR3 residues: CASSYLGTPNNEQFF. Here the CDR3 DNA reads TGTGCCAGCAGTTACCTAGGGACACCTAACAATGAGCAGTTCTTC.

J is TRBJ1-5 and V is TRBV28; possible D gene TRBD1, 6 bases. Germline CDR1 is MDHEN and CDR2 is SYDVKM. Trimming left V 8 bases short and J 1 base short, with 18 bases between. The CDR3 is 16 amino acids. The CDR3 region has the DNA TGTGCCAGCCGAAAGGGGGTCGGGGTGAGCAATCAGCCCCAGCATTTT. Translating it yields CASRKGVGVSNQPQHF.

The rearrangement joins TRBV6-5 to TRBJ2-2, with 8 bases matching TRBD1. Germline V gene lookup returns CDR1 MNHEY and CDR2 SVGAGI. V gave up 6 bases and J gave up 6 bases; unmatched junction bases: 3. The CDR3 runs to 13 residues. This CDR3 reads CASRLQGAGELFF. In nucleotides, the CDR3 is TGTGCCAGCAGACTACAGGGGGCCGGGGAGCTGTTTTTT.

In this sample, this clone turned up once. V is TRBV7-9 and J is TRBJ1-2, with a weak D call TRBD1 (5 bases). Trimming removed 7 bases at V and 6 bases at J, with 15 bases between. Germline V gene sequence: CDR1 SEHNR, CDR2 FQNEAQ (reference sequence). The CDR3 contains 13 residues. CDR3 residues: CASNPGLGNGYTF. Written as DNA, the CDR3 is TGTGCCAGCAACCCGGGACTCGGGAATGGCTACACCTTC.

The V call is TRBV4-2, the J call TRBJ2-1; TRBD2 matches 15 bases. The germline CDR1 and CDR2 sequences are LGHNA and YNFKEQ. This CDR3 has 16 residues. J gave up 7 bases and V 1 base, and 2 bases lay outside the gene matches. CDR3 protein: CASSQAGLAGGNEQFF. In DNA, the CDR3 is TGTGCCAGCAGCCAAGCTGGACTAGCGGGGGGGAATGAGCAGTTCTTC.

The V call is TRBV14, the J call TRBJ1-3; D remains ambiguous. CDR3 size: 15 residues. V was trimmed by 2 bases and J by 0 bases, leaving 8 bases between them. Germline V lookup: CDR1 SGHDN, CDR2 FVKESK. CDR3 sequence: CASSQPASSGNTIYF. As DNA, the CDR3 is TGTGCCAGCAGCCAACCCGCCAGCTCTGGAAACACCATATATTTT.

The CDR3 DNA reads TGTGCCAGCAGTGGAAGCGTACCCACAGATACGCAGTATTTT. It encodes CASSGSVPTDTQYF. The V gene is TRBV25-1, the J gene TRBJ2-3; no definite D call. The V gene lost 4 bases and the J gene lost 2 bases, with 10 bases spanning the gap. Per the germline V gene, CDR1 is MGHDK and CDR2 is SYGVNS. The CDR3 runs 14 residues.

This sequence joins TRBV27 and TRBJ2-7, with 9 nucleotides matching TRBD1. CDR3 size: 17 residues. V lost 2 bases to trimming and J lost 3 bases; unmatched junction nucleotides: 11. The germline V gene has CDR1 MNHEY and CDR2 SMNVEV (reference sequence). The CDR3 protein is CASSLKGTGFQFYEQYF. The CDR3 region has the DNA TGTGCCAGCAGTTTAAAGGGGACAGGGTTCCAGTTCTACGAGCAGTACTTC.

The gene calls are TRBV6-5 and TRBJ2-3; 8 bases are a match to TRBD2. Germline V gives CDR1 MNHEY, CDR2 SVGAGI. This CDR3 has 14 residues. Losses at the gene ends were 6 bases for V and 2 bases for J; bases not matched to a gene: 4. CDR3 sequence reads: CASSGGGNTDTQYF. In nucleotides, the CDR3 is TGTGCCAGCAGCGGCGGGGGGAACACAGATACGCAGTATTTT.

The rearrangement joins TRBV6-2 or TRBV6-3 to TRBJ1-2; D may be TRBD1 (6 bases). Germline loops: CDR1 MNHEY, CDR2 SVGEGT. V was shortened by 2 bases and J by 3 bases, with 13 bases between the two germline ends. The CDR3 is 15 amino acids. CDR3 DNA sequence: TGTGCCAGCAGTTACCTACGCGGGGGCCACTATGGCTACACCTTC. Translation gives CASSYLRGGHYGYTF.

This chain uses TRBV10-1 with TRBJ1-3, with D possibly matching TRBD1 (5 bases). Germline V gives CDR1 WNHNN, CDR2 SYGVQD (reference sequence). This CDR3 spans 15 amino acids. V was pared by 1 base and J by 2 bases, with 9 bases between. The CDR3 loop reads CASSEFKGTGNTIYF. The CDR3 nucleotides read TGCGCCAGCAGTGAGTTCAAGGGGACTGGAAACACCATATATTTT.